This TCR beta chain derives from a study of control samples from healthy donors and cancer patients. Libraries were prepared by immunoSEQ multiplex PCR; TCRdb keeps only in-frame clonotypes and omits some of them. The sample holds 130,000 or so clones, roughly 84% seen once. Turning to this clone: A junction boundary mismatches the germline segment, possibly from a read error.

Sequencing used blood. The sequence derives from a man in his fifties in good health.

Written as DNA, the CDR3 is TGTGCCAGTAGTGTAGACAGTTACAATGAGCAGTTCTTC. It translates to CASSVDSYNEQFF. The chain links TRBV19 to TRBJ2-1, with D possibly TRBD1 on 5 matching bases. The germline gives CDR1 LNHDA, CDR2 SQIVND (reference sequence). The CDR3 sequence is 13 residues long.